This paragraph covers one T cell receptor beta chain sequence. TCRdb reprocessed the 5' RACE reads and reports one entry per CDR3 protein, with no DNA. The sample shows about 190,000 distinct CDR3 sequences, and 20% sits with its ten largest clones. This sample is drawn from a study of T cells expressing NK-cell markers. Germline V CDR1 and CDR2: MNHEY, SVGAGI. The CDR3 sequence is 14 residues long. The chain has TRBV6-5 and TRBJ2-7. The sequenced sample was blood T cells: a sorted CD56 or NKG2C T cell subset, CD4+ or CD8+ T cells, or bulk PBMC T cells (not recorded which). The sequence derives from a man between 18 and 69 years old in good health. The CDR3 region is CASSLRLNPYEQYF.